The next 21 T cell receptor beta chains were all read from a single sample in a study of glioma-infiltrating T cells after dendritic cell vaccination. The assay was immunoSEQ multiplex PCR, and TCRdb's table has in-frame clones only and misses some. The table lists tens of thousands of clones, less than 85% of them singletons. The material sequenced was blood, taken before dendritic cell vaccination. Receptors were obtained from a human donor with glioblastoma.

The chain carries TRBV5-8 and TRBJ2-7; 7 positions agree with TRBD1. The CDR3 runs 13 residues. Looked up from germline, CDR1 is SGHTS and CDR2 is YDEGEE. The V and J ends lost 5 bases and 2 bases, in that order; junction bases with no gene match: 4. Written as DNA, the CDR3 is TGTGCCAGCAGGGGGCAGGGGGCCTACGAGCAGTACTTC. It encodes CASRGQGAYEQYF.

As for this clone: One end of the junction is discordant with germline, which a read error may explain. J is TRBJ2-7 and V is TRBV30; maybe TRBD2 (6 bases). CDR1 GTSNPN and CDR2 SVGIG come from the germline V gene (reference sequence). The CDR3 spans 14 residues. CDR3 residues: CAWSVASGLLDIHF. The DNA for the CDR3 is TGTGCCTGGAGTGTTGCCTCGGGACTGCTGGACATTCACTTC. Full variable domain (remainder filled in from reference TRBV30 and TRBJ2-7): SQTIHQWPATLVQPVGSPLSLECTVEGTSNPNLYWYRQAAGRGLQLLFYSVGIGQISSEVPQNLSASRPQDRQFILSSKKLLLSDSGFYLCAWSVASGLLDIHFGPGTRLTVT.

This chain connects TRBV9 to TRBJ2-7; tentatively, D is TRBD2 (5 bases). V was shortened by 3 bases and J by 4 bases, with 17 bases between the two germline ends. The V gene's germline CDR1 is SGDLS and CDR2 YYNGEE. This CDR3 is built from 15 residues. The CDR3: CASSAQRESGYEQYF. DNA of the CDR3: TGTGCCAGCAGCGCACAGAGGGAGAGTGGGTACGAGCAGTACTTC.

The genes are TRBV7-2 and TRBJ2-5; no reliable D call. V lost 5 bases and J lost 2, with 3 bases in between. From germline, CDR1 is SGHTA and CDR2 FQGNSA. This CDR3 spans 11 amino acids. CDR3 protein: CASSQQETQYF. DNA for the CDR3: TGTGCCAGCAGCCAACAAGAGACCCAGTACTTC.

The table lists this clone with a few counts. This chain connects TRBV2 to TRBJ1-4, with D hard to call. Germline-derived CDR1 and CDR2 are SNHLY and FYNNEI. This CDR3 is built from 13 residues. Trimming took off 6 bases at V and 4 bases at J, with 9 bases between the two ends. Here the CDR3 reads CASSRDHNEKLFF. DNA for the CDR3: TGTGCCAGCAGCCGGGATCATAATGAAAAACTGTTTTTT.

V usage is TRBV30 and J usage is TRBJ2-1; 10 nucleotides line up with TRBD2. In germline, CDR1 is GTSNPN, CDR2 SVGIG (reference sequence). The CDR3 is 15 residues long. The V segment lost 5 bases and the J segment 6 bases; nucleotides outside the gene matches: 10. The CDR3 DNA reads TGTGCCTGGGACGTAGCGGGGGGTACTGGCAATGAGCAGTTCTTC. This codes for CAWDVAGGTGNEQFF.

This clone showed up just a few times. V gene TRBV6-1 combines with J gene TRBJ1-2; a possible D gene is TRBD1 (5 bases). Trimming took 2 bases from V and 7 from J, leaving 14 bases between them. There are 14 residues in the CDR3. Germline CDR1 is MNHNS and CDR2 is SASEGT. For the CDR3, the DNA is TGTGCCAGCAGTGAACGCATTAGGGGTTTTGGCTACACCTTC. It is translated as CASSERIRGFGYTF.

The chain combines TRBV7-9 with TRBJ1-1; D gene unclear. CDR1 is SEHNR, CDR2 FQNEAQ, per germline (reference sequence). The length of the CDR3 is 13 residues. Deletions cut 5 bases from V and 10 bases from J, with 17 bases between. The CDR3 region has the DNA TGTGCCAGCAGCAGTAGGGAAGTCCGGGGAGCTTTCTTT. As protein: CASSSREVRGAFF. Filled out from reference TRBV7-9 and TRBJ1-1, the complete variable domain reads DTGVSQNPRHKITKRGQNVTFRCDPISEHNRLYWYRQTLGQGPEFLTYFQNEAQLEKSRLLSDRFSAERPKGSFSTLEIQRTEQGDSAMYLCASSSREVRGAFFGQGTRLTVV.

The V gene is TRBV19, the J gene TRBJ1-2; D ambiguous. Germline CDR1 and CDR2: LNHDA and SQIVND (reference sequence). This CDR3 is built from 9 residues. The DNA of the CDR3 is TGTGCAACGGGTCCCGGCTACACCTTC. Its protein is CATGPGYTF.

The genes are TRBV7-3 and TRBJ2-7; D is undetermined. Germline lookup yields CDR1 SGHTA and CDR2 FQGTGA. V was cut by 1 base and J by 0 bases, with 7 bases left in between. The CDR3 spans 14 residues. CDR3 protein: CASSLSGSSYEQYF. CDR3 bases: TGTGCCAGCAGCTTAAGCGGAAGCTCCTACGAGCAGTACTTC.

The chain joins TRBV18 to TRBJ1-2, with 8 bases that match TRBD1. Germline lookup yields CDR1 KGHSH and CDR2 LQKENI. The CDR3 loop spans 14 amino acids. V lost 2 bases and J lost 2; bases outside the gene matches: 1. For the CDR3, the DNA is TGTGCCAGCTCACCAGGACAGGGCAACTATGGCTACACCTTC. Translation: CASSPGQGNYGYTF.

This chain uses TRBV5-4 with TRBJ2-7; the match to TRBD2 covers 10 bases. Germline loops: CDR1 SGHNT, CDR2 YYREEE (reference sequence). Losses at the gene ends were 3 bases for V and 11 bases for J; bases not matched to a gene: 17. The CDR3 is 16 amino acids. CDR3 sequence reads: CASSSGRSSGSPREYF. CDR3 coding DNA: TGTGCCAGCAGCTCAGGACGGTCTAGCGGGAGTCCTAGGGAGTACTTC. The full variable domain, with the rest looked up from reference TRBV5-4 and TRBJ2-7, is ETGVTQSPTHLIKTRGQQVTLRCSSQSGHNTVSWYQQALGQGPQFIFQYYREEENGRGNFPPRFSGLQFPNYSSELNVNALELDDSALYLCASSSGRSSGSPREYFGPGTRLTVT.

The rearrangement uses TRBV6-1 and TRBJ1-5; 9 bases map to TRBD1. The CDR3 is made up of 14 amino acids. The germline gives CDR1 MNHNS, CDR2 SASEGT. With V trimmed by 4 bases and J by 5 bases, 3 bases remained unmatched. The CDR3 DNA follows: TGTGCCAGCAGTGGGGACAGGGTAGATCAGCCCCAGCATTTT. This codes for CASSGDRVDQPQHF.

The chain is built from TRBV27 and TRBJ1-2, with D possibly being TRBD1 (6 bases). The V gene lost 2 bases and the J gene lost 4 bases, with 11 bases spanning the gap. The germline V gene encodes CDR1 MNHEY and CDR2 SMNVEV (reference sequence). This CDR3 is 14 amino acids long. CDR3 region: CASSLNLGGYGYTF. The CDR3 coding sequence is TGTGCCAGCAGTTTAAACCTAGGGGGCTATGGCTACACCTTC.

This clone appeared a single time. The chain combines TRBV30 with TRBJ1-5, with 10 bases matching TRBD1. CDR3 size: 14 residues. Unmatched junction bases numbered 3, after V lost 3 bases and J lost 4 bases. Germline loops: CDR1 GTSNPN, CDR2 SVGIG (reference sequence). CDR3 sequence (DNA): TGTGCCTGGAGAGGGACAGGGGATAATCAGCCCCAGCATTTT. It codes for CAWRGTGDNQPQHF.

This clone came up a few times. The chain joins TRBV5-4 to TRBJ2-7; 7 positions match TRBD2. The CDR3 is made up of 16 amino acids. Germline V gene sequence: CDR1 SGHNT, CDR2 YYREEE (reference sequence). V gave up 4 bases and J gave up 0 bases; unmatched junction bases: 10. This chain's CDR3 is CASSHGRSGASYEQYF. DNA for the CDR3: TGTGCCAGCAGCCACGGGCGGAGCGGGGCCTCCTACGAGCAGTACTTC.

The rearrangement uses TRBV5-5 and TRBJ2-5, with 9 bases identical to TRBD2. V gave up 2 bases and J gave up 4 bases; unmatched junction bases: 0. Per germline, CDR1 SGHKS and CDR2 YYEKEE (reference sequence). The CDR3 has 13 residues. DNA for the CDR3: TGTGCCAGCAGCTTACTAGCGGGAGAGACCCAGTACTTC. Amino acid sequence: CASSLLAGETQYF.

The rearrangement joins TRBV5-1 to TRBJ1-1, with D tentatively TRBD1 (5 bases). The germline CDR1 and CDR2 sequences are SGHRS and YFSETQ. The CDR3 extends over 16 amino acids. Trimming cost V 2 bases and J 1 base, with 15 bases left between them. The CDR3 spells CASSLVSRVGNTEAFF. The CDR3 DNA sequence: TGCGCCAGCAGCTTAGTAAGCAGGGTTGGGAACACTGAAGCTTTCTTT.

J is TRBJ1-1 and V is TRBV7-3, with 8 bases matching TRBD1. V trimming: 1 base; J trimming: 2 bases; junction bases outside the gene matches: 24. Germline CDR1 SGHTA, CDR2 FQGTGA. There are 22 residues in the CDR3. The CDR3 is CASSLKPDRGPSFTNLNTEAFF. The CDR3 region has the DNA TGTGCCAGCAGCTTAAAGCCCGACAGGGGACCCTCATTCACAAATCTTAACACTGAAGCTTTCTTT.

The chain carries TRBV4-3 and TRBJ1-1, with D unclear. CDR1 and CDR2 (germline): LGHNA, YSLEER. CDR3 length: 13 residues. With 0 bases removed from V and 7 bases from J, the gap between germline ends came to 9 bases. CDR3 coding DNA: TGCGCCAGCAGCCAAGATGAGGGCAGTGAAGCTTTCTTT. It codes for CASSQDEGSEAFF.

J is TRBJ1-5 and V is TRBV9; TRBD1 agrees at 7 bases. This CDR3 has 14 residues. Trimming took 4 bases from V and 3 from J; bases not matched to a gene: 4. Per germline, CDR1 SGDLS and CDR2 YYNGEE. The CDR3 DNA is TGTGCCAGCAGCCCCGGGACAGTCAATCAGCCCCAGCATTTT. As protein: CASSPGTVNQPQHF. Full variable domain (missing parts from reference TRBV9 and TRBJ1-5): DSGVTQTPKHLITATGQRVTLRCSPRSGDLSVYWYQQSLDQGLQFLIQYYNGEERAKGNILERFSAQQFPDLHSELNLSSLELGDSALYFCASSPGTVNQPQHFGDGTRLSIL.